Many counts were recorded for the clone carrying this TCR beta chain. Its target is unknown. TCRdb reprocessed the 5' RACE reads with MiXCR, giving one entry per CDR3 protein. The top ten hold about 38% of the sample, which has around 63,000 distinct CDR3 sequences, 6.5% to 9% seen once. The record originates from a study of T cells after yellow fever vaccination. Study-wide results and limits: FACS-sorted repertoires could harbor abundant contaminating bulk-population clonotypes.

The CDR3 contains 19 residues. The origin of this receptor is a man aged 25 to 40 who received the YFV17D yellow fever vaccine. Material: CD8+ T cells sorted from PBMCs, obtained 15 days after the yellow fever booster vaccination. This chain joins TRBV21-1 and TRBJ1-5; TRBD1 reflects the table's D call only, with no check against the DNA. TRBV21-1 has pseudogene status. Written as DNA, the CDR3 is TGTGCCAGCAGGCCTCGGGACAGGGGGCAGAGTGCCGTTAATCAGCCCCAGCATTTT. Encoded protein: CASRPRDRGQSAVNQPQHF.